A selection of T cell receptor beta chains follows, all from one sample in a study of spatial heterogeneity in lung cancer. In TCRdb, the 5' RACE reads were re-called with MiXCR into one record per CDR3 protein. The sample lists about 38,000 distinct CDR3 sequences, approximately 5.6% occurring once. The sequences come from PBMCs, collected at surgery. Receptors were obtained from a female donor with early-stage non-small cell lung cancer. CDR3s include the opening cysteine and the closing phenylalanine or tryptophan. D genes are given only for firm matches. The size field is filled for only some rows; it gives once, few, many or a size class.

CDR3nt | CDR3aa | abundance | v_gene | d_gene | j_gene
TGTGCCAGCAGCTCCCAGACCGGGGAGACCCAGTACTTC | CASSSQTGETQYF | many | TRBV7-2 | - | TRBJ2-5
TGTGCCAGCTCACGCGGGTCGCCGACAGATACGCAGTATTTT | CASSRGSPTDTQYF | few | TRBV18 | - | TRBJ2-3
TGCAGTGCTCCCCCCAGGGACTCCTACAATGAGCAGTTCTTC | CSAPPRDSYNEQFF | few | TRBV20-1 | - | TRBJ2-1
TGTGCCAGCAGTGAAAGGGCCGAAGAGACCCAGTACTTC | CASSERAEETQYF | many | TRBV2 | - | TRBJ2-5
TGTGCCAGCAGTTTTCAACTAGACAGCGAGCAGTACTTC | CASSFQLDSEQYF | many | TRBV27 | - | TRBJ2-7
TGTGCCATCAGTGAGGCTCGACTCGTGGGGAACACTGAAGCTTTCTTT | CAISEARLVGNTEAFF | many | TRBV10-3 | - | TRBJ1-1
TGCGCCAGCAGCCAAGCTCTGTCCGGGACAGGGGGCGGAAAACTGTTTTTT | CASSQALSGTGGGKLFF | many | TRBV4-1 | TRBD1 | TRBJ1-4
TGTGCCAGCAGCTTAGCGGTGGGGGCATTGAACACTGAAGCTTTCTTT | CASSLAVGALNTEAFF | many | TRBV7-2 | - | TRBJ1-1
TGTGCCAGCAGCTTGCCGACAGGGGGCTTCGGGGAGCTGTTTTTT | CASSLPTGGFGELFF | - | TRBV5-4 | TRBD1 | TRBJ2-2
TGTGCCAGTACTACGCGGACGCGAACAAACCCCCGAGCTTTCTTT | CASTTRTRTNPRAFF | few | TRBV19 | - | TRBJ1-1
TGTGCCAGCAGTTCCTTGACTAGCGGGGGGGCCCCCTACAATGAGCAGTTCTTC | CASSSLTSGGAPYNEQFF | many | TRBV27 | TRBD2 | TRBJ2-1
TGTGCCAGCTCACTGACCCAGGGAAGCTCTGGAAACACCATATATTTT | CASSLTQGSSGNTIYF | many | TRBV18 | - | TRBJ1-3
TGCAGTGCTAGGCGGGGGGGCGGCGAGACCCAGTACTTC | CSARRGGGETQYF | few | TRBV20-1 | TRBD2 | TRBJ2-5
TGCGCCAGCAGCCAAGATTTGGGTAGCAGAGCAACAGATACGCAGTATTTT | CASSQDLGSRATDTQYF | many | TRBV4-3 | - | TRBJ2-3
TGTGCCAGCAGTGACGCGGGGGGCACAGATACGCAGTATTTT | CASSDAGGTDTQYF | many | TRBV6-4 | TRBD2 | TRBJ2-3
TGTGCCAGCTCACCGGTAGACAGGCCGAACACTGAAGCTTTCTTT | CASSPVDRPNTEAFF | - | TRBV18 | - | TRBJ1-1
TGTGCCAGCAGTGGGACTAGCGGGGGACACACCGGGGAGCTGTTTTTT | CASSGTSGGHTGELFF | many | TRBV6-2/TRBV6-3 | TRBD2 | TRBJ2-2
TGTGCCAGCAGCCGAATAGGGGGGGTCAATGAGCAGTTCTTC | CASSRIGGVNEQFF | few | TRBV3-1 | - | TRBJ2-1
TGTGCCAGCAGTAAAAACTATGGCTACACCTTC | CASSKNYGYTF | many | TRBV6-6 | - | TRBJ1-2
TGCAGTGCTAGAGATCGAGGAGCGGGGGGCGGGGAGCTGTTTTTT | CSARDRGAGGGELFF | many | TRBV20-1 | TRBD2 | TRBJ2-2
TGCGCCAGCAGCTTAAATCCCAGACAGCCCCAGCATTTT | CASSLNPRQPQHF | few | TRBV5-1 | - | TRBJ1-5
TGTGCCAGCGGGAGGGGCGCGAACACTGAAGCTTTCTTT | CASGRGANTEAFF | - | TRBV12-3/TRBV12-4 | - | TRBJ1-1
TGTGCCAGCAGGGCCTTCCCAGGGGGGAGGGTGAACACTGAAGCTTTCTTT | CASRAFPGGRVNTEAFF | - | TRBV12-3/TRBV12-4 | TRBD1 | TRBJ1-1
TGTGCCAGTAGGCGGGGGGGCTCAGATACGCAGTATTTT | CASRRGGSDTQYF | - | TRBV27 | TRBD2 | TRBJ2-3